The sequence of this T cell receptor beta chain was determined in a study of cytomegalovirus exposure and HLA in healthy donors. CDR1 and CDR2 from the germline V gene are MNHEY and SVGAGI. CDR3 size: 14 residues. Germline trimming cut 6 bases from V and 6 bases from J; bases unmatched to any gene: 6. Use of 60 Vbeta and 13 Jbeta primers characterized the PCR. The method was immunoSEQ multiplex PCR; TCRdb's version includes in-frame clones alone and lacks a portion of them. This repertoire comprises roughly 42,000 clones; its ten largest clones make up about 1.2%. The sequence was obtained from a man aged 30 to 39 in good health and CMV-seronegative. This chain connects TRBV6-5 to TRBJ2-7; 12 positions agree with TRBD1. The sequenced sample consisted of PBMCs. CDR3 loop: CASSRGQGAGEQYF. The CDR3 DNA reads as TGTGCCAGCAGCCGGGGACAGGGGGCAGGCGAGCAGTACTTC.